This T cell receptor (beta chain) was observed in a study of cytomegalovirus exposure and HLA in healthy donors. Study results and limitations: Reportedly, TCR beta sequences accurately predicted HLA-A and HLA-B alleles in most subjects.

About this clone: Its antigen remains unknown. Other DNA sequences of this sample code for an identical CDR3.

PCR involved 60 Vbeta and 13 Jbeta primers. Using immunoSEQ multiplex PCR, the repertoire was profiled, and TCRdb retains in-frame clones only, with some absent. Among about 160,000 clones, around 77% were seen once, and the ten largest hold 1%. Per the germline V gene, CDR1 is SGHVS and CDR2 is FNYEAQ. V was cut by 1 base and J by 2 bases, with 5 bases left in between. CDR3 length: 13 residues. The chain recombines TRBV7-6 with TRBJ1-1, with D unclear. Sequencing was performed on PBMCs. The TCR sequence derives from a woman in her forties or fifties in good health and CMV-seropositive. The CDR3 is CASSLEQNTEAFF. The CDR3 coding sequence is TGTGCCAGCAGCTTAGAACAAAACACTGAAGCTTTCTTT. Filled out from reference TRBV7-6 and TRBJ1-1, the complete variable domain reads GAGVSQSPRYKVTKRGQDVALRCDPISGHVSLYWYRQALGQGPEFLTYFNYEAQQDKSGLPNDRFSAERPEGSISTLTIQRTEQRDSAMYRCASSLEQNTEAFFGQGTRLTVV.